This T cell receptor beta chain was sequenced in a study of blood T cell repertoires in COVID-19 (dated by TCRdb to about 2020). For context, the study as a whole: For ImmuneRACE Cohort 3, a participant was defined as recovered based on two consecutive negative NP/OP PCR tests, clearance by a healthcare professional, or resolution of symptoms. The collaborator samples originated in the United States, Italy and Spain and spanned the acute and convalescent phases of COVID-19. The prospective study material was composed of cDNA or gDNA derived from T cells, B-cell-depleted T cells, or PBMCs. The dataset comprised deeply sampled blood TCRbeta repertoires from subjects exposed to, actively infected with, or recovered from COVID-19. The repertoires were made available in a free public database intended to serve as a resource for research on the immune response to SARS-CoV-2. Samples came from the ongoing ImmuneRACE study (first 160 participants) plus 1,254 subjects from 6 global collaborators. Sample metadata almost always included a de-identified subject ID, COVID-19 status, age in years and sex. Where HLA class I and class II types were available, the types were taken from metadata supplied by the sample provider, not from assay-based typing. On the study overall, not on this receptor specifically: How much clinical and demographic metadata was included differed by source and by participant, and the metadata was provided uncurated.

About this clone itself: Its antigen remains undetermined. Base qualities are missing; no much larger clone stands one base away.

Participants in the prospective study were enrolled through a virtual design, were aged roughly 18 to 100 years, and lived in about 25 United States geographic areas. To assign participants to cohorts, the prospective study relied on clinical history that participants themselves reported in a screening survey and a study questionnaire. Each participant in the prospective study had whole blood, serum and a nasopharyngeal or oropharyngeal swab collected by mobile phlebotomists. Additional blood draws and questionnaires over an approximately two-month period could optionally be provided by prospective study participants. Prospective study blood samples were shipped either frozen or at room temperature before DNA extraction. TCRbeta CDR3 regions were amplified from genomic DNA by means of the immunoSEQ Assay, a bias-controlled multiplex PCR. The original pipeline was this. Within the assay, amplification of reference gene primers was used to estimate how many nucleated cells each sample contained. To quantify the absolute abundance of each unique TCRbeta CDR3 rearrangement, sequence reads were collapsed and filtered. For each sample, productive Simpson clonality was calculated by taking the square root of Simpson's diversity index across productive rearrangements. TCRdb obtained this table from immuneACCESS and retained in-frame rearrangements with V and J assigned. These tables miss some clones; where compared with another copy, unresolved V genes account for less than half of the shortfall, and the remainder is unexplained. That table furnishes V, J and clone size, whereas the DNA furnished D and trimming. This sample gives a few hundred thousand clones in total; over 75% of them show up just once. The ten largest clones take up roughly 1.9% of the sample.

V was cut back by 7 bases and J by 1 base, leaving a gap of 10 bases between them. The cysteine opens and the phenylalanine closes a CDR3 of 13 amino acids. The entry retains the CDR3 DNA only, 39 bases that are in frame from base 1. CDR1 and CDR2 are drawn from the germline V gene: SNHLY, FYNNEI. The sequencing sample was made of PBMCs or T cells enriched from blood (not recorded which). The receptor was isolated from a man in his forties or fifties in a cohort exposed to, infected with or recovered from COVID-19 (not recorded which). Here the chain combines TRBV2 and TRBJ1-1; matching of 6 bases hints at TRBD1 as the D gene. The sequenced DNA: TGTGCCAGCAAAGCGACAGGGAACACTGAAGCTTTCTTT. Translated, this is CASKATGNTEAFF. The CDR3 plus the reference TRBV2 and TRBJ1-1 genes for the other parts give the full variable domain: EPEVTQTPSHQVTQMGQEVILRCVPISNHLYFYWYRQILGQKVEFLVSFYNNEISEKSEIFDDQFSVERPDGSNFTLKIRSTKLEDSAMYFCASKATGNTEAFFGQGTRLTVV.